The next 21 T cell receptor beta chains were all read from a single sample in a study of cytomegalovirus exposure and HLA in healthy donors. In the PCR, 60 Vbeta and 13 Jbeta primers were used. The assay was immunoSEQ multiplex PCR, and TCRdb's table has in-frame clones only and misses some. The data show around 220,000 clones, over 60% seen once. The specimen sequenced was PBMCs. These receptors all stem from a middle-aged man in good health and CMV-seronegative.

CDR3 sequence: CASSFGRDEQYF. The CDR3, as DNA: TGTGCCAGCAGCTTCGGCAGGGACGAGCAGTACTTC. The V and J genes are TRBV7-6 and TRBJ2-7; D is possibly TRBD1 (5 bases). The V gene's germline CDR1 is SGHVS and CDR2 FNYEAQ. The germline V and J ends were trimmed by 3 bases and 5 bases, with 8 bases remaining between them. This CDR3 comprises 12 residues. Drawing the rest from reference TRBV7-6 and TRBJ2-7, the complete variable domain is GAGVSQSPRYKVTKRGQDVALRCDPISGHVSLYWYRQALGQGPEFLTYFNYEAQQDKSGLPNDRFSAERPEGSISTLTIQRTEQRDSAMYRCASSFGRDEQYFGPGTRLTVT.

This clone was recorded once. This chain connects TRBV6-1 to TRBJ2-1; D is unclear. Germline assignment: CDR1 MNHNS and CDR2 SASEGT. This CDR3 region has 12 residues. V shed 3 bases and J shed 4 bases, with 4 bases lying between them. CDR3 bases: TGTGCCAGCAGTGAGCTATACAATGAGCAGTTCTTC. Its protein is CASSELYNEQFF.

The chain joins TRBV5-1 to TRBJ2-5; 8 nucleotides align to TRBD1. CDR3 length: 15 residues. Trimming took 4 bases from V and 2 from J; bases not matched to a gene: 7. Germline V gene sequence: CDR1 SGHRS, CDR2 YFSETQ. CDR3 amino acids: CASSPSTGDQETQYF. The CDR3 DNA is TGCGCCAGCAGCCCGTCGACAGGGGATCAAGAGACCCAGTACTTC.

This rearrangement joins TRBV6-1 to TRBJ2-5; maybe TRBD1 (6 bases). Trimming shortened V by 2 bases and J by 0 bases, and 13 bases separated the two germline ends. Germline CDR1 and CDR2: MNHNS and SASEGT. CDR3 size: 16 residues. Here the CDR3 reads CASSEIWTENQETQYF. The DNA for the CDR3 is TGTGCCAGCAGTGAAATCTGGACAGAGAACCAAGAGACCCAGTACTTC.

This chain joins TRBV6-4 and TRBJ2-1, with TRBD1 matching over 7 bases. Per germline, CDR1 MRHNA and CDR2 SNTAGT. V lost 4 bases, J lost 3 bases, and 3 bases stayed unmatched. The CDR3 has 14 residues. The CDR3 spells CASSVGQSYNEQFF. In DNA form, the CDR3 reads TGTGCCAGCAGTGTGGGACAGAGCTACAATGAGCAGTTCTTC.

This clone appeared a few times. The chain employs TRBV5-1 and TRBJ2-5; D possibly corresponds to TRBD2 (6 bases). This CDR3 comprises 15 residues. Trimming removed 1 base from V and 2 bases from J, with 12 bases in between. CDR1 SGHRS and CDR2 YFSETQ come from the germline V gene. CDR3 sequence: CASSLQAGRQETQYF. CDR3 coding DNA: TGCGCCAGCAGCTTGCAGGCAGGGAGGCAAGAGACCCAGTACTTC.

V gene TRBV7-9 combines with J gene TRBJ2-1, with D perhaps matching TRBD2 (6 bases). Between the trimmed V and J ends, which lost 5 bases and 6 bases, there was a span of 11 bases. The CDR3 runs to 13 residues. The germline CDR1 and CDR2 sequences are SEHNR and FQNEAQ (reference sequence). CDR3 DNA: TGTGCCAGCAGCCCCGGGAGTTCCAATGAGCAGTTCTTC. It encodes CASSPGSSNEQFF.

The chain combines TRBV7-3 with TRBJ2-3; 14 bases line up with TRBD2. V shed 4 bases and J 4 bases; nucleotides not matched to a gene: 4. The CDR3 runs 16 residues. CDR1 and CDR2 (germline): SGHTA, FQGTGA. CDR3 region: CASSSRLAGGADTQYF. In DNA form, the CDR3 reads TGTGCCAGCAGCTCAAGACTAGCGGGAGGGGCAGATACGCAGTATTTT.

This chain connects TRBV7-2 to TRBJ1-2; 7 nucleotides align to TRBD1. V lost 5 bases, J lost 5 bases, and 5 bases stayed unmatched. This CDR3 region has 13 residues. CDR1 is SGHTA and CDR2 is FQGNSA in the germline V gene. Written as DNA, the CDR3 is TGTGCCAGCAGCCCGGGACAGCGATATGGCTACACCTTC. Translated: CASSPGQRYGYTF. Based on the CDR3 plus reference TRBV7-2 and TRBJ1-2, the full variable domain is GAGVSQSPSNKVTEKGKDVELRCDPISGHTALYWYRQSLGQGLEFLIYFQGNSAPDKSGLPSDRFSAERTGGSVSTLTIQRTQQEDSAVYLCASSPGQRYGYTFGSGTRLTVV.

Written as DNA, the CDR3 is TGTGCCAGCAGCTTTTTCGGCAGGGGTTCCCACGAGCAGTACTTC. Its translation is CASSFFGRGSHEQYF. The chain uses TRBV7-9 and TRBJ2-7, with D possibly TRBD1 on 6 matching bases. Between the trimmed V and J ends, which lost 3 bases and 5 bases, there was a span of 17 bases. CDR1 and CDR2 (germline): SEHNR, FQNEAQ (reference sequence). This CDR3 contains 15 residues.

The chain uses TRBV5-1 and TRBJ2-3; possibly TRBD2 for D (5 bases). CDR1 and CDR2 from the germline V gene are SGHRS and YFSETQ. V lost 2 bases and J lost 4, with 11 bases in between. This CDR3 contains 14 residues. CDR3: CASSFEGRADTQYF. CDR3 nucleotide sequence: TGCGCCAGCAGCTTCGAAGGGCGGGCAGATACGCAGTATTTT.

CDR3 nucleotide sequence: TGTGCCAGCAGTGAATCAGGAAATATGAAAGCTTTCTTT. Protein product: CASSESGNMKAFF. The chain carries TRBV25-1 and TRBJ1-1, with D hard to call. Looked up from germline, CDR1 is MGHDK and CDR2 is SYGVNS. Trimming took off 1 base at V and 9 bases at J, with 12 bases between the two ends. This CDR3 has 13 amino acids.

The J gene is TRBJ2-7, the V gene TRBV4-3, with TRBD1 matching over 7 bases. Germline-derived CDR1 and CDR2 are LGHNA and YSLEER. This CDR3 comprises 15 residues. With V trimmed by 3 bases and J by 3 bases, 8 bases remained unmatched. The CDR3 region is CASSQGDRTSYEQYF. The CDR3 bases are TGCGCCAGCAGCCAGGGGGACAGAACCAGCTACGAGCAGTACTTC.

V and J are TRBV20-1 and TRBJ2-1; D gene uncertain. The CDR3 is 11 residues long. Trimming removed 0 bases from V and 9 bases from J, with 6 bases in between. The V gene's germline CDR1 is DFQATT and CDR2 SNEGSKA (reference sequence). The CDR3 DNA follows: TGCAGTGCTAGAGATGGCACTGAGCAGTTCTTC. This gives the protein CSARDGTEQFF.

The chain combines TRBV11-3 with TRBJ2-7, with 8 positions matching TRBD1. V gave up 3 bases and J gave up 0 bases; unmatched junction bases: 4. CDR3 length: 15 amino acids. Germline CDR1 SGHNT, CDR2 YENEEA. CDR3 protein: CASSFDRGSSYEQYF. DNA of the CDR3: TGTGCCAGCAGCTTCGACAGGGGAAGCTCCTACGAGCAGTACTTC. Together with reference TRBV11-3 and TRBJ2-7, the CDR3 gives the full variable domain: EAGVVQSPRYKIIEKKQPVAFWCNPISGHNTLYWYLQNLGQGPELLIRYENEEAVDDSQLPKDRFSAERLKGVDSTLKIQPAELGDSAVYLCASSFDRGSSYEQYFGPGTRLTVT.

The rearrangement links TRBV6-4 to TRBJ1-2; 8 nucleotides line up with TRBD1. The CDR3 is 14 residues long. V was clipped by 5 bases and J by 1 base; unmatched bases: 3. Germline V lookup: CDR1 MRHNA, CDR2 SNTAGT. CDR3 in DNA: TGTGCCAGCAGTAGGGACAGGCTTAACTATGGCTACACCTTC. Translating gives CASSRDRLNYGYTF.

This chain connects TRBV20-1 to TRBJ1-1; D remains unclear. The CDR3 loop spans 10 amino acids. CDR1 DFQATT and CDR2 SNEGSKA come from the germline V gene (reference sequence). The V gene lost 3 bases and the J gene lost 6 bases, with 5 bases spanning the gap. The CDR3 spells CSASFAEAFF. The CDR3 nucleotides are TGCAGTGCTAGTTTCGCTGAAGCTTTCTTT.

A single count supports this clone. V is TRBV6-1 and J is TRBJ2-5, with 8 positions matching TRBD1. Germline V gives CDR1 MNHNS, CDR2 SASEGT. The CDR3 length is 16 residues. Germline trimming cut 3 bases from V and 5 bases from J; bases unmatched to any gene: 11. The CDR3 DNA follows: TGTGCCAGCAGTGATATAATGGACAGGGCGGGGGAGACCCAGTACTTC. Translating it yields CASSDIMDRAGETQYF.

V usage is TRBV29-1 and J usage is TRBJ2-1; 14 bases fit TRBD2. With 8 bases clipped from V and 6 bases from J, the junction kept 9 bases outside the gene matches. The CDR3 length is 15 residues. Looked up from germline, CDR1 is SQVTM and CDR2 is ANQGSEA. CDR3 region: CSSSMTSGRANEQFF. As DNA, the CDR3 is TGCAGCTCATCAATGACTAGCGGGAGGGCCAATGAGCAGTTCTTC.

The genes are TRBV10-1 and TRBJ2-5, with 12 bases lining up with TRBD2. TRBJ2-7 explains the end of the DNA better; the J call may be wrong. The CDR3 totals 13 residues. Per germline, CDR1 WNHNN and CDR2 SYGVQD (reference sequence). The CDR3 nucleotides read TGCGCCAGCAGTGAACTAGCGGGAGGCGAGCAGTACTTC. This sequence encodes CASSELAGGEQYF.

With respect to this clone: Sequence at one end of the junction differs from germline and may be a read error. The sample has other DNA sequences that encode this CDR3 too. J is TRBJ1-4 and V is TRBV7-8; maybe TRBD1 (5 bases). This CDR3 comprises 15 residues. Germline lookup yields CDR1 SGHVS and CDR2 FQNEAQ. Here the CDR3 DNA reads TGTGCTAGCAGCTTGTCGGGGGGAACTAATGAAAAACTGTTTTTT. Amino acids: CASSLSGGTNEKLFF.